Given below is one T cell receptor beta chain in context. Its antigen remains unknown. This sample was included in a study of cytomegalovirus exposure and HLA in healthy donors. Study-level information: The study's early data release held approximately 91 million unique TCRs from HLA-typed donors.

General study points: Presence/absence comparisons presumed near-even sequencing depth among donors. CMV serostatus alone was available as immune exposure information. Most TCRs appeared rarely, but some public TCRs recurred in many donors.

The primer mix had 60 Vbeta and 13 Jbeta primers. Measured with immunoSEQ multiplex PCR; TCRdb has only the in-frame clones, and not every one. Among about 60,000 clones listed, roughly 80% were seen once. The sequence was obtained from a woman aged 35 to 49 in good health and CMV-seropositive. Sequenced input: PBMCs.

This chain's CDR3 is CASSFTATGVPQHF. CDR3 DNA sequence: TGTGCCAGCAGTTTTACGGCCACAGGGGTGCCCCAGCATTTT. The rearrangement uses TRBV27 and TRBJ1-5, with 7 bases identical to TRBD1. V was clipped by 3 bases and J by 9 bases; unmatched bases: 8. This CDR3 spans 14 amino acids. Germline CDR1 and CDR2: MNHEY and SMNVEV (reference sequence).